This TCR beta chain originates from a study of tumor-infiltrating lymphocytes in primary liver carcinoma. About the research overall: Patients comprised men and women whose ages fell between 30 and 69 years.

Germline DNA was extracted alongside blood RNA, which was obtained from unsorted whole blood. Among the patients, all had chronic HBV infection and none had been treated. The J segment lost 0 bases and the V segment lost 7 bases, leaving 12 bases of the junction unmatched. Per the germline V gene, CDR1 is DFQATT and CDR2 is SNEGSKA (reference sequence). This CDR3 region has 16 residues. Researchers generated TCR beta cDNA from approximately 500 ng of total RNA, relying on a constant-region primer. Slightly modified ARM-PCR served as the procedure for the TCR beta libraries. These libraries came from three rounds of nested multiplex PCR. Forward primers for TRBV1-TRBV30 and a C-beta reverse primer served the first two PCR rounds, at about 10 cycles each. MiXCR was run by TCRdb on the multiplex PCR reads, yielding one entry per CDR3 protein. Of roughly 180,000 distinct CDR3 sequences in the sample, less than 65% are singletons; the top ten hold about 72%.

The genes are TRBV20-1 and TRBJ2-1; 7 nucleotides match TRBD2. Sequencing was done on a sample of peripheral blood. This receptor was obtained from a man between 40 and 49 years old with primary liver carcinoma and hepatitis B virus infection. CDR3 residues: CSVPSPSGVSYNEQFF. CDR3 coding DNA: TGCAGTGTCCCCTCTCCTAGCGGTGTCTCCTACAATGAGCAGTTCTTC.